This T cell receptor (beta chain) was recovered during a study of blood T cell repertoires in COVID-19. As for the study in general: There were acute and convalescent COVID-19 samples, and they came from the United States, Italy and Spain. PBMCs, B-cell-depleted T cells, or T cells were the source of the cDNA or gDNA that made up the material.

The germline gives CDR1 SEHNR, CDR2 FQNEAQ (reference sequence). There are 16 residues in the CDR3. The V and J ends lost 5 bases and 5 bases, in that order; junction bases with no gene match: 10. Original analysis: Reference gene primer amplification gave nucleated cell count estimates. Clones were read by immunoSEQ multiplex PCR, and TCRdb kept only the in-frame ones, dropping some. V, J and clone size derive from that table, while D and trimming were established from the DNA sequence. The profile shows about 190,000 clones, approximately 80% of them singletons. This TCR came from a man in his fifties or sixties with acute or convalescent COVID-19. The chain carries TRBV7-9 and TRBJ2-2; 8 bases map to TRBD2. The sample was peripheral blood. CDR3 DNA: TGTGCCAGCAGCCCGAAGGAAAGCGGGAGAACCGGGGAGCTGTTTTTT. It encodes CASSPKESGRTGELFF.